This is a list of T cell receptor beta chains from one sample in a study of T cell responses to AZD1222 COVID-19 vaccine. Assay used: immunoSEQ multiplex PCR; TCRdb lists only in-frame clones, some missing. The sample gives some 280,000 clones, approximately 94% of which show up once; approximately 0.52% is in the top ten. This specimen consisted of peripheral blood, obtained 28 days after the second AZD1222 dose. The source is an adult who received the AZD1222 COVID-19 vaccine. Both conserved end residues are part of each CDR3. The D gene is left open where the match is weak.

>TRBV7-3|TRBJ2-1|.
TGTGCCAGCAGCTTAGGACGGGCGAACAATGAGCAGTTCTTC
CASSLGRANNEQFF
>TRBV7-3|TRBJ2-7|.
TGTGCCAGCAGTCTAAAACACAGTCGCAAGCAGTACTTC
CASSLKHSRKQYF
>TRBV19|TRBJ1-2|.
TGTGCCAGTACCCCTGGGGACATTTATGGCTACACCTTC
CASTPGDIYGYTF
>TRBV30|TRBJ2-7|.
TGTGCCTGGAGTAGGGACAACTCCTACGAGCAGTACTTC
CAWSRDNSYEQYF
>TRBV5-1|TRBJ2-5|TRBD2
TGCGCCAGCAGCTACGGGACTAGCGGGAGAGGAGAGACCCAGTACTTC
CASSYGTSGRGETQYF
>TRBV5-1|TRBJ1-1|.
TGCGCCAGCAGCTTGGAGCAGGGAAACACTGAAGCTTTCTTT
CASSLEQGNTEAFF
>TRBV4-3|TRBJ1-5|.
TGCGCCAGCAGTGGGGGGTGGAATCAGCCCCAGCATTTT
CASSGGWNQPQHF
>TRBV19|TRBJ1-3|.
TGTGCCGGGGCACGGGGTATATCTGGAAACACCATATATTTT
CAGARGISGNTIYF
>TRBV21-1|TRBJ2-5|.
TGTGCCAGCAGCCTACGTTCTACCGGAGAAGAGACCCAGTACTTC
CASSLRSTGEETQYF
>TRBV6-5|TRBJ2-1|.
TGTGCCAGCACGATCAACTCGGGCTATGAGCAGTTCTTC
CASTINSGYEQFF